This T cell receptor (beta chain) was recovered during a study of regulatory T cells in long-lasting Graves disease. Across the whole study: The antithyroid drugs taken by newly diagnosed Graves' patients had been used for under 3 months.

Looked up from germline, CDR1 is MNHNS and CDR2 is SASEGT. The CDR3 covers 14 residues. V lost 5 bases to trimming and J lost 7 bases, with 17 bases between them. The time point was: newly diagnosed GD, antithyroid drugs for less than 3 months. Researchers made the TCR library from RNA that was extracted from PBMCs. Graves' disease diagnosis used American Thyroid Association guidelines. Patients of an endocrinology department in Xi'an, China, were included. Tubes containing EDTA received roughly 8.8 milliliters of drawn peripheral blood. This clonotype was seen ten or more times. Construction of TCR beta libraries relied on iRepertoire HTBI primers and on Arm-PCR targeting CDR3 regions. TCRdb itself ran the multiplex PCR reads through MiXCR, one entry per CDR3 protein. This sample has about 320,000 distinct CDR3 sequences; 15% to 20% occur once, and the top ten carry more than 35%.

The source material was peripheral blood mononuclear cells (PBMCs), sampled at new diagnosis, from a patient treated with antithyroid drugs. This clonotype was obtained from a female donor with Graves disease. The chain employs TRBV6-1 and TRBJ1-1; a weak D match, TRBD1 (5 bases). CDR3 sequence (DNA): TGTGCCAGCAGTCCCGATCCGGGACGGGGTGAAGCTTTCTTT. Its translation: CASSPDPGRGEAFF.